These T cell receptor beta chains were read from a single sample in a study of T cells in Graves' hyperthyroidism and ophthalmopathy. Each CDR3 protein gets one entry after TCRdb re-called the multiplex PCR reads with MiXCR. The sample carries about 530,000 distinct CDR3 sequences, 17% recorded once. The specimen sequenced was blood. The source is a woman under 30 with Graves' ophthalmopathy. The CDR3 runs from the conserved cysteine through the conserved F or W. The D gene is left open where the match is weak. Only part of the rows carry a size: once, few, many, or a class if the clone is expanded.

v_call	d_call	j_call	clone_size	cdr3_aa	cdr3_nt
TRBV7-3	TRBD1	TRBJ2-3	NA	CASSGQGLSADTQYF	TGTGCCAGCAGTGGACAGGGACTCTCTGCAGATACGCAGTATTTT
TRBV2	NA	TRBJ1-2	many	CASSESIVDSYYGYTF	TGTGCCAGCAGTGAATCGATAGTTGATTCATACTATGGCTACACCTTC
TRBV28	NA	TRBJ1-1	many	CASTPLTWQPEDTEAFF	TGTGCCAGCACCCCTTTGACGTGGCAGCCCGAAGACACTGAAGCTTTCTTT
TRBV2	TRBD2	TRBJ2-3	many	CASMRRGGSDTQYF	TGTGCCAGCATGCGGCGGGGGGGCTCGGATACGCAGTATTTT
TRBV6-1	TRBD2	TRBJ2-7	many	CASSELAGGPTYEQYF	TGTGCCAGCAGTGAATTGGCGGGGGGACCGACCTACGAGCAGTACTTC
TRBV4-1	TRBD1	TRBJ1-1	few	CASSWTGGLGTEAFF	TGCGCCAGCAGCTGGACAGGGGGCCTTGGTACTGAAGCTTTCTTT
TRBV9	NA	TRBJ2-5	once	CASSVADRSGETQYF	TGTGCCAGCAGCGTAGCCGACAGGTCGGGAGAGACCCAGTACTTC
TRBV7-2	TRBD2	TRBJ2-2	few	CASSSKVAGVGIGELFF	TGTGCCAGCAGCTCAAAGGTAGCGGGAGTCGGAATCGGGGAGCTGTTTTTT
TRBV10-2	TRBD2	TRBJ2-3	few	CASSHTSGADTQYF	TGCGCCAGCAGCCACACTAGCGGCGCAGATACGCAGTATTTT
TRBV4-3	NA	TRBJ1-4	NA	CASSQVSIRQAANEKLFF	TGCGCCAGCAGCCAAGTTTCGATTCGACAGGCGGCTAATGAAAAACTGTTTTTT
TRBV6-1	TRBD1	TRBJ2-7	NA	CASSSTLTQGFKQYF	TGTGCCAGCAGTTCTACCCTTACACAGGGGTTCAAGCAGTACTTC
TRBV9	NA	TRBJ1-1	few	CASSVAVVNTEAFF	TGTGCCAGCAGCGTAGCTGTGGTGAACACTGAAGCTTTCTTT
TRBV3-1	NA	TRBJ2-1	NA	CASSQWRAAGTYNEQFF	TGTGCCAGCAGCCAGTGGCGGGCGGCGGGGACCTACAATGAGCAGTTCTTC
TRBV7-9	TRBD1	TRBJ2-1	many	CASSGQVDEQFF	TGTGCCAGCAGCGGACAGGTGGATGAGCAGTTCTTC
TRBV15	NA	TRBJ2-7	NA	CATTLRGVGVDYEQYF	TGTGCCACCACCCTGAGAGGGGTGGGAGTTGACTACGAGCAGTACTTC
TRBV28	NA	TRBJ1-1	many	CASSSLNSNTEAFF	TGTGCCAGCAGTTCTCTTAACAGTAACACTGAAGCTTTCTTT
TRBV5-1	NA	TRBJ1-1	many	CASSLGTAVEAFF	TGCGCCAGCAGCTTGGGGACAGCTGTTGAAGCTTTCTTT
TRBV20-1	NA	TRBJ1-2	NA	CSARDKASPVSFYGYTF	TGCAGTGCTAGAGATAAGGCCAGCCCGGTTAGTTTCTATGGCTACACCTTC
TRBV11-2	NA	TRBJ2-1	many	CASSWGGAGNEQFF	TGTGCCAGCAGCTGGGGGGGGGCTGGAAATGAGCAGTTCTTC
TRBV11-2	NA	TRBJ2-3	many	CASSLVYADTQYF	TGTGCCAGCAGCTTAGTGTACGCAGATACGCAGTATTTT
TRBV20-1	NA	TRBJ1-1	many	CSAPGGVNTEAFF	TGCAGTGCTCCTGGGGGAGTGAACACTGAAGCTTTCTTT
TRBV5-1	NA	TRBJ1-1	many	CASSVGMGTEAFF	TGCGCCAGCAGCGTTGGAATGGGCACTGAAGCTTTCTTT
TRBV5-1	TRBD2	TRBJ2-3	NA	CASSVEASGSALDTQYF	TGCGCCAGCAGCGTGGAGGCTAGCGGGAGTGCATTAGATACGCAGTATTTT
TRBV28	NA	TRBJ1-1	many	CASSFGGLANTEAFF	TGTGCCAGCAGTTTTGGGGGGCTGGCGAACACTGAAGCTTTCTTT
TRBV15	NA	TRBJ2-5	many	CATSRDLGGGEETQYF	TGTGCCACCAGCAGAGATCTAGGAGGGGGAGAAGAGACCCAGTACTTC
TRBV20-1	TRBD1	TRBJ2-7	NA	CSGGQASYGQYF	TGCAGTGGGGGACAGGCTTCCTACGGGCAGTACTTC
TRBV20-1	TRBD2	TRBJ2-7	many	CSARWEGIYEQYF	TGCAGTGCTAGGTGGGAGGGGATCTACGAGCAGTACTTC
TRBV12-3/TRBV12-4	TRBD1	TRBJ2-5	NA	CASKRDRVEETQYF	TGTGCCAGCAAAAGGGACAGGGTAGAAGAGACCCAGTACTTC
TRBV28	TRBD1	TRBJ2-1	many	CASSVSQGANEQFF	TGTGCCAGCAGTGTGTCACAGGGGGCAAATGAGCAGTTCTTC
TRBV12-3/TRBV12-4	NA	TRBJ2-1	NA	CASWEATRNEQFF	TGTGCCAGCTGGGAGGCTACCCGAAATGAGCAGTTCTTC
TRBV11-2	TRBD1	TRBJ2-1	many	CAIRTGTGYNEQFF	TGTGCCATCCGCACCGGGACAGGGTACAATGAGCAGTTCTTC
TRBV3-1	TRBD2	TRBJ2-1	NA	CASSQETSGYNEQFF	TGTGCCAGCAGCCAAGAGACTAGCGGCTACAATGAGCAGTTCTTC
TRBV5-6	NA	TRBJ1-1	many	CASRDTSGTVNTEAFF	TGTGCCAGCAGGGACACTTCCGGGACCGTGAACACTGAAGCTTTCTTT
TRBV6-5	TRBD1	TRBJ2-3	few	CASSYSIITPDNRGTDTQYF	TGTGCCAGCAGTTACAGCATCATAACCCCAGATAACAGGGGAACAGATACGCAGTATTTT
TRBV24-1	NA	TRBJ1-1	NA	CATRSNRRETEAFF	TGTGCCACCAGGAGCAACCGGAGGGAAACTGAAGCTTTCTTT
TRBV2	NA	TRBJ2-2	many	CASSHPYGRGWHGELFF	TGTGCCAGCAGTCACCCGTATGGTAGGGGGTGGCACGGGGAGCTGTTTTTT
TRBV9	NA	TRBJ2-5	NA	CASSVGSGPYQETQYF	TGTGCCAGCAGCGTAGGTTCGGGACCGTACCAAGAGACCCAGTACTTC
TRBV7-9	NA	TRBJ1-1	many	CASSLGGFGNTEAFF	TGTGCCAGCAGCTTAGGGGGATTCGGGAACACTGAAGCTTTCTTT
TRBV5-1	TRBD1	TRBJ1-1	few	CASRLTDRGTNTEAFF	TGCGCCAGCAGATTAACCGACAGGGGGACGAACACTGAAGCTTTCTTT
TRBV5-1	NA	TRBJ1-6	NA	CASSFDQRPLHF	TGCGCCAGCAGCTTTGATCAGAGGCCCCTCCACTTT